The T cell receptor (beta chain) under discussion was sequenced for a study of cytomegalovirus exposure and HLA in healthy donors. This PCR relied on a set of 60 Vbeta primers and 13 Jbeta primers. Repertoires were generated with immunoSEQ multiplex PCR, while TCRdb's copy carries only in-frame clones and drops some. The table records under 200,000 clones, more than 60% of them present only once. Comments on this clone: Its antigen is still unknown.

V was pared by 3 bases and J by 2 bases, with 4 bases of the junction left unmatched. In germline, CDR1 is SGDLS, CDR2 YYNGEE. The CDR3 is 15 residues long. Study conclusions and caveats: Across HLA loci, a later analysis found differing TCR association rates, with DRB1 most and HLA-C fewest. Most TCR sequences were seen very rarely across donors, but some public TCRs occurred in many. Common viral pathogens seemed, in a later analysis, to connect with several of the most significant clusters.

The sequence derives from a woman aged 40 to 50 in good health and CMV-seropositive. Sequenced sample: PBMCs. The chain joins TRBV9 to TRBJ2-5; 10 bases are shared with TRBD1. CDR3 sequence reads: CASSEWTGGQETQYF. CDR3 nucleotide sequence: TGTGCCAGCAGCGAATGGACAGGGGGGCAAGAGACCCAGTACTTC.